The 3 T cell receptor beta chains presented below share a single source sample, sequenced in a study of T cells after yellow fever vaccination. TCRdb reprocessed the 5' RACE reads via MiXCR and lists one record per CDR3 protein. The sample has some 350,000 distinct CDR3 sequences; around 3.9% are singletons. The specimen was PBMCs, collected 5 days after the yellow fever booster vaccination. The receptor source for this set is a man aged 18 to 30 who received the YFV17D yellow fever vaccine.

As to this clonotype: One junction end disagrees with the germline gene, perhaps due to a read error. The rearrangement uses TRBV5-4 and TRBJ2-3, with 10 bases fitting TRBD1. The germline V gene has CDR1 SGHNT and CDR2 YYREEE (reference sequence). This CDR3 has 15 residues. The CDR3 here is CASGLGQGGTDTQYF. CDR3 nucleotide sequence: TGTGCCAGCGGCTTAGGACAGGGGGGCACAGATACGCAGTATTTT.

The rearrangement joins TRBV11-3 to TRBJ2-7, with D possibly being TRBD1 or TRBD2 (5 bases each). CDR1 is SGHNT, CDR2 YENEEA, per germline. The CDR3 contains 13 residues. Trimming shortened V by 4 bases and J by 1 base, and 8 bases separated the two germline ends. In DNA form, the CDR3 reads TGTGCCAGCAGCTCGGGGCTTTCCTACGAGCAGTACGTC. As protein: CASSSGLSYEQYV.

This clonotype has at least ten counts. The CDR3 bases are TGCGCCAGCAGCCCAGGGGAGGGAGTCGTCTATGGCTACACCTTC. Amino acid sequence: CASSPGEGVVYGYTF. V usage is TRBV4-3 and J usage is TRBJ1-2; possibly TRBD1 for D (6 bases). The V end lost 4 bases, the J end lost 4 bases, and 16 bases lay between the germline ends. The CDR3 covers 15 residues. From germline, CDR1 is LGHNA and CDR2 YSLEER.